The T cell receptor (beta chain) described here comes from a study of response to subunit inactivated influenza vaccine. General study results and limits: The authors offered the suggestion that each seasonal influenza vaccination recruits few new T cells.

This clonotype was counted many times. What it recognizes is unknown. TCRdb re-called the RT-PCR reads through MiXCR, storing one row per CDR3 protein. The table lists 600,000 to 700,000 distinct CDR3 sequences, approximately 14% of them singletons. Germline V gives CDR1 DFQATT, CDR2 SNEGSKA (reference sequence). This CDR3 has 16 amino acids. Between the trimmed V and J ends, which lost 6 bases and 0 bases, there was a span of 17 bases. This receptor was obtained from a man aged 50-59 years who received an inactivated influenza vaccine. The chain joins TRBV20-1 to TRBJ1-4; D possibly corresponds to TRBD1 (5 bases). The sample here was PBMCs from blood, taken less than 15 days before vaccination. As DNA, the CDR3 is TGCAGTGCGCCCCCGGGGCAGAACGCAACTAATGAAAAACTGTTTTTT. Translation gives CSAPPGQNATNEKLFF.